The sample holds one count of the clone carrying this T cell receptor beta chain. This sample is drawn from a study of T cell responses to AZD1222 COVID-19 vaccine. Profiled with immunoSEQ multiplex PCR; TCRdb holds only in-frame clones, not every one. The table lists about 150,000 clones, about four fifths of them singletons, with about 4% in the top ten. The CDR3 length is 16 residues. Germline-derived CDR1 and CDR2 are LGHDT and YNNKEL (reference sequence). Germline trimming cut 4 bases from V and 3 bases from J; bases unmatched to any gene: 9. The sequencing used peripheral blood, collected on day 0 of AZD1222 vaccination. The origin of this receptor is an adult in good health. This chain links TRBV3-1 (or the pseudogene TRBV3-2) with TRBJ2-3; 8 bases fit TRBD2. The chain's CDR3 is CASSREAGEWTDTQYF. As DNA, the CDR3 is TGTGCCAGCAGCCGAGAAGCGGGGGAATGGACAGATACGCAGTATTTT.